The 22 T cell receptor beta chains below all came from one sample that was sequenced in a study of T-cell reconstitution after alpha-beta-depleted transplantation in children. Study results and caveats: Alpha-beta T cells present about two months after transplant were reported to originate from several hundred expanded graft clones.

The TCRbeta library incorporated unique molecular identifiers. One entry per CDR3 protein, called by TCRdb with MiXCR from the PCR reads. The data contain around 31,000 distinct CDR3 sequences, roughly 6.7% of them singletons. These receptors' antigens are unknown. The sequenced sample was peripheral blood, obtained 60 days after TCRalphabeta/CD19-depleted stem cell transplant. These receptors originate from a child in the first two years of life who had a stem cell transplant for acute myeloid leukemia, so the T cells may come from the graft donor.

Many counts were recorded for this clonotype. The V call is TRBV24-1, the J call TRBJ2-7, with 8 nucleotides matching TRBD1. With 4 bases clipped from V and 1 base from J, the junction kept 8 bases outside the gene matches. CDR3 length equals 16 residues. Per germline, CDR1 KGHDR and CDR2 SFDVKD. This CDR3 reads CATSDPRDRYSYEQYF. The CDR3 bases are TGTGCCACCAGTGACCCCCGGGACAGGTATTCCTACGAGCAGTACTTC.

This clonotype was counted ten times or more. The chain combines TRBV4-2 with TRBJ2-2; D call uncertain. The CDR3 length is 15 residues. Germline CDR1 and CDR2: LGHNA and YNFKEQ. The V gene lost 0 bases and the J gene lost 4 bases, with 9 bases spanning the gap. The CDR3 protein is CASSQDPLPTGELFF. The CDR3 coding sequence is TGTGCCAGCAGCCAAGATCCACTTCCCACCGGGGAGCTGTTTTTT.

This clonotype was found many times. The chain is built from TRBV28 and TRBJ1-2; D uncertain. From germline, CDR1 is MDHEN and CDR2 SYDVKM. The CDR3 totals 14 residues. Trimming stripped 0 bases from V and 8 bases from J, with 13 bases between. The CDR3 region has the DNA TGTGCCAGCAGTTTATGGGTGGAATTGGGAGGCTACACCTTC. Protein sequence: CASSLWVELGGYTF.

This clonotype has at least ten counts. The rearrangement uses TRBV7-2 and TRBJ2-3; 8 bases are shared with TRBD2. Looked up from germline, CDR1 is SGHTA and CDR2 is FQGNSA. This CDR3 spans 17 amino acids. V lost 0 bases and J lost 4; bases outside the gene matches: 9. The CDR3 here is CASSLAAIGRAPDTQYF. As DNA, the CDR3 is TGTGCCAGCAGCTTAGCGGCTATCGGGAGGGCCCCAGATACGCAGTATTTT.

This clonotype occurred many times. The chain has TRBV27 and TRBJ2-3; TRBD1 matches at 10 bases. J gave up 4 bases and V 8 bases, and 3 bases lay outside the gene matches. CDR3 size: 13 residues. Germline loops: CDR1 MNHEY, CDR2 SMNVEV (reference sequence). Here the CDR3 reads CASGTGVSDTQYF. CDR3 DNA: TGTGCCAGCGGGACAGGGGTATCAGATACGCAGTATTTT.

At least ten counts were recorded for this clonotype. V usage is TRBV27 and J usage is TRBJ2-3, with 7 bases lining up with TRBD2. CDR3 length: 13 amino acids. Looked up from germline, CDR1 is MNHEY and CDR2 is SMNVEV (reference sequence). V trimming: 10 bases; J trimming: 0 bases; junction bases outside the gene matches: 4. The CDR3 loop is CATRDYSTDTQYF. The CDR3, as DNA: TGTGCCACCCGGGACTATAGCACAGATACGCAGTATTTT.

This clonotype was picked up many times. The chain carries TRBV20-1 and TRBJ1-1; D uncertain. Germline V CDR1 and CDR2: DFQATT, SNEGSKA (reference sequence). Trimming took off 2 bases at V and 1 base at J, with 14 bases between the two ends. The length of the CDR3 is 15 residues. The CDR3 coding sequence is TGCAGTGCTAGAACCGGGCCCCCGGCGAACACTGAAGCTTTCTTT. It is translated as CSARTGPPANTEAFF.

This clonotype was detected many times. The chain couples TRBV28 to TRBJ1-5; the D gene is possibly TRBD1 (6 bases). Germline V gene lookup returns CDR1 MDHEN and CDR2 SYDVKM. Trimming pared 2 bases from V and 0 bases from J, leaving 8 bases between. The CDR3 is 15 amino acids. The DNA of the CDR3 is TGTGCCAGCAGTTTAGAGGGGGTTAGCAATCAGCCCCAGCATTTT. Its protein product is CASSLEGVSNQPQHF.

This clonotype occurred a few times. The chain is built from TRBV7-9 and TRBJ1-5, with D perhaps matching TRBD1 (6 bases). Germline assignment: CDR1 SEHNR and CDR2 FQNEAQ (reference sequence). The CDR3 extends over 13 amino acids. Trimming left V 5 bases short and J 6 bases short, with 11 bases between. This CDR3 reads CASSEKGGQPQHF. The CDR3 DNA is TGTGCCAGCAGCGAAAAGGGGGGTCAGCCCCAGCATTTT.

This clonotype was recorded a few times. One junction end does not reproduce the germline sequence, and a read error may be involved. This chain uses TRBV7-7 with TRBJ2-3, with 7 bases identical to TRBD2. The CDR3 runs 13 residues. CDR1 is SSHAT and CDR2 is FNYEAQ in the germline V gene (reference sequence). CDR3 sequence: CASSLSTSSTQYF. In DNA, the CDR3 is TGTGCTAGCAGCCTCTCGACTAGCAGTACGCAGTATTTT.

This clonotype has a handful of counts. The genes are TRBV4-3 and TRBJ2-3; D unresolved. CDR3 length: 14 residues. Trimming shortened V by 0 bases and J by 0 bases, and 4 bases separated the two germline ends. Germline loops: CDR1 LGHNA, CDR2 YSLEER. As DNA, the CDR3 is TGCGCCAGCAGCCAAGACCAGAGCACAGATACGCAGTATTTT. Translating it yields CASSQDQSTDTQYF.

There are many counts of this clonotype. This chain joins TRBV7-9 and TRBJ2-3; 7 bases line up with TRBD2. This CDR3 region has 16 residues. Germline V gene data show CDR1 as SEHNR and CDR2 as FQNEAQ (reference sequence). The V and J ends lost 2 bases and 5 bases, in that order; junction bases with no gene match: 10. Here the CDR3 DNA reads TGTGCCAGCAGCTTATACGCGCCCGGGGAGGGAGATACGCAGTATTTT. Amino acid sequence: CASSLYAPGEGDTQYF.

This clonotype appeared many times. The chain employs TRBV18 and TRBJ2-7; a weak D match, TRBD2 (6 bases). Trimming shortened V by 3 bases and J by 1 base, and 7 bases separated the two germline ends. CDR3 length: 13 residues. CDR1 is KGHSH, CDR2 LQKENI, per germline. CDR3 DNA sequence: TGTGCCAGCTCACCGGAGGGATCCTACGAGCAGTACTTC. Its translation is CASSPEGSYEQYF.

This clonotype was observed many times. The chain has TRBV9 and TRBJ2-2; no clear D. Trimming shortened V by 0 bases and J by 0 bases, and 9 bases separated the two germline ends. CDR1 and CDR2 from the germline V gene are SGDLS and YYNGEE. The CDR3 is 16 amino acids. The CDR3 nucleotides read TGTGCCAGCAGCGTAGGGGGAACCGCGAACACCGGGGAGCTGTTTTTT. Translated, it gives CASSVGGTANTGELFF.

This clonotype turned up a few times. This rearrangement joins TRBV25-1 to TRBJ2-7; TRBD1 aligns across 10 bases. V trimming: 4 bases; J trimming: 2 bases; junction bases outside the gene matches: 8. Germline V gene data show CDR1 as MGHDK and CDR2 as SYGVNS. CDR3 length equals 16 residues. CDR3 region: CASSGPGQGRPYEQYF. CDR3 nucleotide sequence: TGTGCCAGCAGTGGTCCGGGACAGGGGCGCCCCTACGAGCAGTACTTC.

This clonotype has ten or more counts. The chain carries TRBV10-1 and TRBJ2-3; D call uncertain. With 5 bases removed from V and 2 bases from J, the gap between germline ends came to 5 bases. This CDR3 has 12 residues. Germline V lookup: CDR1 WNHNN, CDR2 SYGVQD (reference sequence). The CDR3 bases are TGCGCCAGCAGTCCCCCCACAGATACGCAGTATTTT. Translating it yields CASSPPTDTQYF.

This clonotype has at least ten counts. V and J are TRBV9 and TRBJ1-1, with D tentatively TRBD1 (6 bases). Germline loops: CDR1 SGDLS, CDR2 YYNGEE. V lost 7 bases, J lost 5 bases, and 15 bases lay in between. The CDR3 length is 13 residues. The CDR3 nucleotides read TGTGCCAGCTCCGAGGGAGGGGGGACTGAAGCTTTCTTT. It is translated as CASSEGGGTEAFF.

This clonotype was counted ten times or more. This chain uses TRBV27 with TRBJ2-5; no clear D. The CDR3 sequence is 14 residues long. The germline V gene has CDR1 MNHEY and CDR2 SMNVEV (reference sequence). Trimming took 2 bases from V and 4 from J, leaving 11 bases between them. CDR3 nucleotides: TGTGCCAGCAGTTTACAGCCGGTCGGAGAGACCCAGTACTTC. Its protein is CASSLQPVGETQYF.

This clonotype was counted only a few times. As DNA, the CDR3 is TGTGCCAGTTGGGAGCACAGGGGGCAAGATACGCAGTATTTT. This encodes CASWEHRGQDTQYF. V and J are TRBV6-2 or TRBV6-3 and TRBJ2-3; 9 bases fit TRBD1. V trimming: 9 bases; J trimming: 5 bases; junction bases outside the gene matches: 9. In germline, CDR1 is MNHEY, CDR2 SVGEGT. The CDR3 has 14 residues.

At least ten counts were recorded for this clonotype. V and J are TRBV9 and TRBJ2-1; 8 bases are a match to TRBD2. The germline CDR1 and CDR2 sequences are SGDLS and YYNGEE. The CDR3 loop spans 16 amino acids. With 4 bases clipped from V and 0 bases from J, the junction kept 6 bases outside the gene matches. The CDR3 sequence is CASSPKRETSYNEQFF. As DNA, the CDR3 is TGTGCCAGCAGCCCCAAGCGGGAGACCTCCTACAATGAGCAGTTCTTC.

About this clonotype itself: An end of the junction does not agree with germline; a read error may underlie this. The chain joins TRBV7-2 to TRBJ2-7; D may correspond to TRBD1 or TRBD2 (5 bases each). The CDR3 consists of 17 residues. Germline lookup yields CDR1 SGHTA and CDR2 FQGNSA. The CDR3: CARSSPRQRGPGYEQYF. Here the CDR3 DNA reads TGTGCCAGGAGCTCCCCCCGCCAGAGGGGACCAGGCTACGAGCAGTACTTC.

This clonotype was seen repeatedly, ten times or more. The CDR3, as DNA: TGTGCCAGCAGACCATCGGACAGGGAAGATTCACCCCTCCACTTT. It encodes CASRPSDREDSPLHF. This rearrangement joins TRBV6-2 or TRBV6-3 to TRBJ1-6, with TRBD1 matching 8 bases. The CDR3 consists of 15 residues. Per the germline V gene, CDR1 is MNHEY and CDR2 is SVGEGT. The junction had 9 bases not matched to a gene; V was cut back by 6 bases and J by 8 bases.